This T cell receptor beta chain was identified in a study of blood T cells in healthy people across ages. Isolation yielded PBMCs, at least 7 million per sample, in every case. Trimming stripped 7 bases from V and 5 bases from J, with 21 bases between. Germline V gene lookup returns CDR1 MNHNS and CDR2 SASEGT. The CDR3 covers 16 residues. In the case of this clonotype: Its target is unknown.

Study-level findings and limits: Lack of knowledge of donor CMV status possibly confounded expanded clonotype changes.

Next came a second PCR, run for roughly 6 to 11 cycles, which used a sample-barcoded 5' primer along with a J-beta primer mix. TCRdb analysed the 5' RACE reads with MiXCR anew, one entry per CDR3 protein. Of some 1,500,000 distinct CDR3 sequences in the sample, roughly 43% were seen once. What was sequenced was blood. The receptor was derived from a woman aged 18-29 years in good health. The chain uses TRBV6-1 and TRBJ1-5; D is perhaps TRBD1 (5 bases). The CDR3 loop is CASIRGLRDGYQPQHF. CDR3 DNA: TGTGCCAGCATCCGAGGTTTGAGGGACGGCTATCAGCCCCAGCATTTT.